This T cell receptor (beta chain) was captured in a study of sequential checkpoint blockade in melanoma. The treatment is: randomized to nivolumab then ipilimumab (arm A) or the reverse (arm B). PBMC sorting kept live CD3+CD8+ cells without CD19 or CD56. The germline V gene has CDR1 LGHNA and CDR2 YSLEER. CDR3 length: 17 residues. Deletions cut 0 bases from V and 3 bases from J, with 18 bases between. Generated by immunoSEQ multiplex PCR, the TCRdb table keeps only in-frame clones and is missing some. The sample shows around 2,000 clones, under 60% of them seen only once. This chain uses TRBV4-3 with TRBJ2-7, with a possible D match to TRBD2 (6 bases). The sequencing here drew on CD8+ T cells sorted from blood (inferred from file names), taken from a patient given nivolumab and ipilimumab in sequence. This receptor was identified in a human patient with melanoma. Some clones in this sample may be carry-over from other donors' samples. The CDR3 region is CASSQERFGEAGYEQYF. CDR3 nucleotide sequence: TGCGCCAGCAGCCAAGAACGATTTGGGGAGGCTGGCTACGAGCAGTACTTC.